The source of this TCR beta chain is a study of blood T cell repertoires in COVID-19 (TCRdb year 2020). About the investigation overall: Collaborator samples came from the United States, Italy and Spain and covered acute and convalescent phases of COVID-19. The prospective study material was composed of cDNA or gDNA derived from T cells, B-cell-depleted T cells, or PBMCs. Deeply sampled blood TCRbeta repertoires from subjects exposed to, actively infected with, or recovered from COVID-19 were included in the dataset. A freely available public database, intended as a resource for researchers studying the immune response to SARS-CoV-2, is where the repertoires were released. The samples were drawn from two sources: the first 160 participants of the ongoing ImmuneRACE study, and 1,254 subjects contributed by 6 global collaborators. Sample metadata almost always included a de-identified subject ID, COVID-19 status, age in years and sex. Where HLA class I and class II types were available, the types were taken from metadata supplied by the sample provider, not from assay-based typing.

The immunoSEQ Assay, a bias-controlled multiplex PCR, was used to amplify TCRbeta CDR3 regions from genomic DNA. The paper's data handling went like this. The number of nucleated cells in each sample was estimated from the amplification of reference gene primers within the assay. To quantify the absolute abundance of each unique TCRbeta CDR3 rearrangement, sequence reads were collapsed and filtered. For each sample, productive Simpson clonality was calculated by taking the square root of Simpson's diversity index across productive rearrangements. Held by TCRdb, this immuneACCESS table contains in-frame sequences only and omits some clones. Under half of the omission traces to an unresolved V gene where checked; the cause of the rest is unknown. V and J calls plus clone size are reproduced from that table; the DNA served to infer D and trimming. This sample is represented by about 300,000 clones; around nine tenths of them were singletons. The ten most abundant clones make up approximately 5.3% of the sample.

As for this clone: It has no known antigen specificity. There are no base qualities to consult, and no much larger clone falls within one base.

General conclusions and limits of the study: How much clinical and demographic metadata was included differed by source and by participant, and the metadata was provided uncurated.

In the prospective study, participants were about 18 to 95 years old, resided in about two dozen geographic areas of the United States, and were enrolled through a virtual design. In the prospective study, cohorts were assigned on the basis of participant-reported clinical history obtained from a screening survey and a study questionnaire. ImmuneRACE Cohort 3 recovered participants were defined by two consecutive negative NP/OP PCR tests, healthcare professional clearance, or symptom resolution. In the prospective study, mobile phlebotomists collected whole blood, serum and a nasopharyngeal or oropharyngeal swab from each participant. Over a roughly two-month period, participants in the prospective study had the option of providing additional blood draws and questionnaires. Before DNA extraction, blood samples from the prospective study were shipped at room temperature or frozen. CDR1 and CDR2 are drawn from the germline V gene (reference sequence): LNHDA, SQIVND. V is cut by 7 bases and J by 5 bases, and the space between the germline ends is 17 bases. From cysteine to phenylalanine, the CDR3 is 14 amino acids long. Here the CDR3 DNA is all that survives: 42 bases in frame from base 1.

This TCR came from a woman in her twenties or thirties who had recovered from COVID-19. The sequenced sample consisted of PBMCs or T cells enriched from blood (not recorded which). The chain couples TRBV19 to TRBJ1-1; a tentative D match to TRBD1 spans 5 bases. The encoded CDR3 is CASKGYQGYTEAFF. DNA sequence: TGTGCCAGTAAGGGTTATCAGGGTTATACTGAAGCTTTCTTT.